A selection of T cell receptor beta chains follows, all from one sample in a study of vaccination effects on CD4 cells after COVID-19. The repertoire was sequenced with immunoSEQ multiplex PCR; TCRdb's copy has only in-frame clones and lacks some. Here the sample spans roughly 45,000 clones, approximately 72% being singletons. Which antigens these TCRs recognize remains unknown. Source: CD4+ T cells from PBMCs cultured without peptide, taken after COVID-19 vaccination. These receptors all come from a human donor who received a COVID-19 vaccine. The CDR3 runs from the conserved cysteine through the conserved F or W. The D gene is left open where the match is weak. Only part of the rows carry a size: once, few, many, or a class if the clone is expanded.

j_gene | d_gene | v_gene | abundance | CDR3nt | CDR3aa
TRBJ2-5 | - | TRBV14 | - | TGTGCCAGCAGCCGCAGGGCAGAGACCCAGTACTTC | CASSRRAETQYF
TRBJ2-7 | TRBD1 | TRBV6-5 | - | TGTGCCTCTTGGGACAGAGGGGCCTGGTGGGAGCAGTACTTC | CASWDRGAWWEQYF
TRBJ1-1 | - | TRBV11-3 | - | TGTGCCAGCAGCTTAAATAACAGGGTGAACACTGAAGCTTTCTTT | CASSLNNRVNTEAFF
TRBJ1-4 | - | TRBV9 | - | TGTGCCAGCAGCGTGATGGGGTCGGAGAGGGGGGAAAAACTGTTTTTT | CASSVMGSERGEKLFF
TRBJ2-7 | - | TRBV18 | - | TGTGCCAGCTCACCCGGGACTGAGACCTACGAGCAGTACTTC | CASSPGTETYEQYF
TRBJ2-3 | TRBD2 | TRBV3-1/TRBV3-2 | once | TGTGCCAGCAGCCAAGATACGGCTCGTGGGAGCGGGAGTGGAGATACGCAGTATTTT | CASSQDTARGSGSGDTQYF
TRBJ2-3 | - | TRBV11-2 | - | TGTGCCAGCAGCTTAATGTCTCCGAGGACAGATACGCAGTATTTT | CASSLMSPRTDTQYF
TRBJ2-1 | - | TRBV11-3 | - | TGTGCCAGCAGCTTAGATAGGTACAATGAGCAGTTCTTC | CASSLDRYNEQFF
TRBJ1-5 | - | TRBV6-1 | once | TGTGCCAGCAGTGAAGTGCAGGGGAATCAGCCCCAGCATTTT | CASSEVQGNQPQHF
TRBJ2-1 | - | TRBV2 | - | TGTGCCAGCATAAATATGGGGGATAAATACAATGAGCAGTTCTTC | CASINMGDKYNEQFF
TRBJ1-3 | - | TRBV5-1 | - | TGCGCCAGCAGCTCGTCAGGTAACTCTGGAAACACCATATATTTT | CASSSSGNSGNTIYF
TRBJ2-7 | - | TRBV29-1 | - | TGCAGCGTTCTAACAGGCTACTCCTACGAGCAGTACTTC | CSVLTGYSYEQYF
TRBJ1-2 | TRBD1 | TRBV6-5 | few | TGTGCCAGCAGCCTTACAGGGGGCTACTATGGCTACACCTTC | CASSLTGGYYGYTF
TRBJ1-1 | TRBD1 | TRBV5-1 | - | TGCGCCAGCAGCAACCGGGACAGGACCATGAACACTGAAGCTTTCTTT | CASSNRDRTMNTEAFF
TRBJ2-3 | TRBD1 | TRBV19 | - | TGTGCCAGTAATCTGTGGACAGGGGGAAGAGATACGCAGTATTTT | CASNLWTGGRDTQYF
TRBJ1-5 | - | TRBV20-1 | - | TGCAGTGCTCGCACCAGCGGAGAAGCGCATTTT | CSARTSGEAHF
TRBJ2-2 | - | TRBV7-6 | few | TGTGCCAGCAGCTTAGGGCGGCTGGTTCAGAACGGGGAGCTGTTTTTT | CASSLGRLVQNGELFF
TRBJ2-5 | - | TRBV20-1 | - | TGCAGTGCTAGTATACCTCCCCCTAGAGAGACCCAGTACTTC | CSASIPPPRETQYF
TRBJ1-1 | - | TRBV5-5 | - | TGTGCCAGCAGCTTGGAGGGCAGGGTGGCCACTGAAGCTTTCTTT | CASSLEGRVATEAFF
TRBJ1-2 | - | TRBV5-8 | once | TGTGCCAGCAGCTTCGAAAGGGGTATTTACGGCTACACCTTC | CASSFERGIYGYTF
TRBJ1-2 | - | TRBV29-1 | - | TGCAGCGTCGCTGAGGGACGCTATGGCTACACCTTC | CSVAEGRYGYTF
TRBJ2-6 | TRBD1 | TRBV5-1 | once | TGCGCCAGCAGCTTCACAGGGGCTGGGGCCAACGTCCTGACTTTC | CASSFTGAGANVLTF
TRBJ2-2 | TRBD2 | TRBV6-5 | - | TGTGCCAGCAGTTGGGGACTAGCGGGAGTTGACGGGGAGCTGTTTTTT | CASSWGLAGVDGELFF
TRBJ2-5 | TRBD1 | TRBV30 | - | TGTGCCTGGAGTCTCGGACAGGGGAGAGAGACCCAGTACTTC | CAWSLGQGRETQYF
TRBJ1-3 | - | TRBV3-1/TRBV3-2 | few | TGTGCCAGCAGCCAAGAACAAACCACCACGGCCGGCACCATATATTTT | CASSQEQTTTAGTIYF
TRBJ1-4 | - | TRBV27 | - | TGTGCCAGCAGTTCATATCGGGCAGGACAAGACGAAAAACTGTTTTTT | CASSSYRAGQDEKLFF
TRBJ1-5 | - | TRBV6-5 | - | TGTGCCAGCCATAAGGGGGGTAAAAGTCAGCCCCAGCATTTT | CASHKGGKSQPQHF
TRBJ2-7 | TRBD1 | TRBV5-1 | few | TGCGCCAGCAGGCGAATCGGGACAGGGACACACGAGCAGTACTTC | CASRRIGTGTHEQYF
TRBJ2-5 | - | TRBV19 | - | TGTGCCAGTACCTCCCCGATGAGGGACCAGTACTTC | CASTSPMRDQYF
TRBJ1-1 | - | TRBV6-5 | few | TGTGCCAGCAGTTACGGCGGTCGGGGGATCGCTTTCTTT | CASSYGGRGIAFF
TRBJ1-4 | - | TRBV28 | few | TGTGCCAGCAGTTTGCAGGGCCTGGAAGAAAAACTGTTTTTT | CASSLQGLEEKLFF
TRBJ2-6 | TRBD1 | TRBV19 | - | TGTGCCAGTAGGACGGGACAGGGTTATGCTGGGGCCAACGTCCTGACTTTC | CASRTGQGYAGANVLTF
TRBJ2-2 | - | TRBV29-1 | - | TGCAGCGCTGGAACGCCTCCTACCGGGGAGCTGTTTTTT | CSAGTPPTGELFF